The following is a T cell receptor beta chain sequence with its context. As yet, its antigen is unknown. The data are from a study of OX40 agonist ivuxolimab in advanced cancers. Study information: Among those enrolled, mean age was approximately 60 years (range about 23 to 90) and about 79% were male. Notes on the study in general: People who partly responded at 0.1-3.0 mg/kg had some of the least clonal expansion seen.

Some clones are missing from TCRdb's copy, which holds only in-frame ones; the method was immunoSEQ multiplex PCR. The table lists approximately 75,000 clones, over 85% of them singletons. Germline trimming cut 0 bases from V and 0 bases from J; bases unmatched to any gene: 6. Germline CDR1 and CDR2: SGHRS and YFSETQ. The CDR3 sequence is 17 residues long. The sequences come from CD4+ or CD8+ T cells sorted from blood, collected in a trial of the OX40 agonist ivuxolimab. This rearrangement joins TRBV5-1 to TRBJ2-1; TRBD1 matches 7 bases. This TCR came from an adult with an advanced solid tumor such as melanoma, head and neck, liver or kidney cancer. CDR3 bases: TGCGCCAGCAGCTTGGGAGGACAGGCTTACTCCTACAATGAGCAGTTCTTC. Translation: CASSLGGQAYSYNEQFF.